The 29 T cell receptor beta chains presented below share a single source sample, sequenced in a study of T cell repertoires in cytomegalovirus infection. TCRdb re-called the reads with MiXCR, one entry per CDR3 protein. This sample has fewer than 1,000,000 distinct CDR3 sequences, with about 33% found just once. These receptors lack a known antigen. This material consisted of cultured CD8+ T cells from PBMCs, taken from culture after CMV antigen stimulation. The receptors originated from a human donor in good health (CMV status not recorded). Some clones in this sample may be carry-over from other donors' samples.

J is TRBJ1-5 and V is TRBV28; D is ambiguous. This CDR3 is 14 amino acids long. CDR1 and CDR2 from the germline V gene are MDHEN and SYDVKM. Trimming cost V 3 bases and J 1 base, with 7 bases left between them. The CDR3 coding sequence is TGTGCCAGCAGTTTCCAAGTCAGCAATCAGCCCCAGCATTTT. Its translation: CASSFQVSNQPQHF.

The V gene is TRBV28, the J gene TRBJ1-1, with D unresolved. This CDR3 contains 15 residues. Per the germline V gene, CDR1 is MDHEN and CDR2 is SYDVKM. The V and J ends lost 9 bases and 0 bases respectively, with 17 bases between them. CDR3 residues: CASSGEGYLNTEAFF. The DNA of the CDR3 is TGTGCCAGTTCGGGAGAGGGTTACTTGAACACTGAAGCTTTCTTT.

CDR3 sequence reads: CASSDKGERRYTGELFF. The CDR3, as DNA: TGTGCCAGCAGTGATAAGGGGGAAAGAAGGTACACCGGGGAGCTGTTTTTT. The rearrangement joins TRBV2 to TRBJ2-2; TRBD1 might be the D (6 bases). This CDR3 region has 17 residues. Germline CDR1 and CDR2: SNHLY and FYNNEI. Trimming left V 3 bases short and J 3 bases short, with 17 bases between.

The V and J genes are TRBV6-1 and TRBJ2-7; tentatively, D is TRBD2 (5 bases). The germline V gene has CDR1 MNHNS and CDR2 SASEGT. Deletions cut 4 bases from V and 0 bases from J, with 22 bases between. CDR3 length: 18 amino acids. DNA for the CDR3: TGTGCCAGCAGTGGTTGGAGCAGTCTCCGAACTAGCTCCTACGAGCAGTACGTC. It is translated as CASSGWSSLRTSSYEQYV.

J is TRBJ2-3 and V is TRBV7-9; 10 nucleotides line up with TRBD2. V lost 5 bases to trimming and J lost 3 bases; unmatched junction nucleotides: 5. The germline V gene has CDR1 SEHNR and CDR2 FQNEAQ (reference sequence). This CDR3 is 15 amino acids long. The chain's CDR3 is CASSHGLAETDTQYF. CDR3 coding DNA: TGTGCCAGCAGCCACGGACTAGCGGAGACAGATACGCAGTATTTT.

There are a few counts of this clonotype. CDR3 protein: CASSIDLDGIYGYTF. The CDR3 region has the DNA TGTGCCAGTAGTATAGATCTGGACGGTATCTATGGCTACACCTTC. The chain combines TRBV19 with TRBJ1-2; D gene uncertain. CDR3 length: 15 residues. V dropped 0 bases and J dropped 4 bases, with 12 bases sitting between them. Germline-derived CDR1 and CDR2 are LNHDA and SQIVND (reference sequence). Full variable domain (outside the CDR3, taken from reference TRBV19 and TRBJ1-2): DGGITQSPKYLFRKEGQNVTLSCEQNLNHDAMYWYRQDPGQGLRLIYYSQIVNDFQKGDIAEGYSVSREKKESFPLTVTSAQKNPTAFYLCASSIDLDGIYGYTFGSGTRLTVV.

The rearrangement uses TRBV15 and TRBJ2-6, with 7 nucleotides matching TRBD1. The germline V gene encodes CDR1 LNHNV and CDR2 YYDKDF (reference sequence). The CDR3 runs to 18 residues. Trimming cost V 0 bases and J 1 base; bases outside gene matches: 6. CDR3 residues: CATSRDGTARSGANVLTF. CDR3 bases: TGTGCCACCAGCAGAGATGGGACAGCGAGGTCTGGGGCCAACGTCCTGACTTTC.

The chain has TRBV29-1 and TRBJ2-2, with 10 bases identical to TRBD2. The ends lost 6 bases at V and 4 bases at J; junction bases unmatched: 5. The CDR3 extends over 14 amino acids. CDR1 SQVTM and CDR2 ANQGSEA come from the germline V gene. CDR3 loop: CSVGAGGRTGELFF. In nucleotides, the CDR3 is TGCAGCGTGGGAGCGGGGGGGCGCACCGGGGAGCTGTTTTTT.

This clonotype was recorded many times. The J gene is TRBJ1-1, the V gene TRBV25-1; D is uncertain. Germline V gene data show CDR1 as MGHDK and CDR2 as SYGVNS. The CDR3 length is 13 residues. Trimming pared 6 bases from V and 0 bases from J, leaving 8 bases between. CDR3 nucleotides: TGTGCCAGCAGCGAGGGCATGAACACTGAAGCTTTCTTT. As protein: CASSEGMNTEAFF.

The chain is built from TRBV6-6 and TRBJ1-1; 7 bases are a match to TRBD1. The junction had 9 bases not matched to a gene; V was cut back by 2 bases and J by 3 bases. The germline gives CDR1 MNHNY, CDR2 SVGAGI (reference sequence). The CDR3 has 16 residues. The CDR3 region has the DNA TGTGCCAGCAGTTACCCTACACAGGGGTCGGACACTGAAGCTTTCTTT. It encodes CASSYPTQGSDTEAFF.

This chain connects TRBV20-1 to TRBJ2-1; tentative D call: TRBD2 (6 bases). CDR1 is DFQATT, CDR2 SNEGSKA, per germline (reference sequence). This CDR3 contains 14 residues. V gave up 8 bases and J gave up 8 bases, with 22 bases separating them. The CDR3, as DNA: TGCAGTCCCGAGGGACTCCGGGTGCGGGATGAGCAGTTCTTC. Encoded protein: CSPEGLRVRDEQFF.

This clonotype was seen a few times. V is TRBV27 and J is TRBJ2-2; no clear D. Germline assignment: CDR1 MNHEY and CDR2 SMNVEV (reference sequence). The ends were cut back, 5 bases at V and 1 base at J, with 17 bases in the middle. CDR3 size: 17 residues. The CDR3 spells CASSQQNPNGNTGELFF. In DNA form, the CDR3 reads TGTGCCAGCAGTCAACAGAACCCAAACGGGAACACCGGGGAGCTGTTTTTT.

V and J are TRBV19 and TRBJ2-2, with D tentatively TRBD1 (5 bases). There are 18 residues in the CDR3. Trimming took 11 bases from V and 1 from J, leaving 26 bases between them. Germline assignment: CDR1 LNHDA and CDR2 SQIVND (reference sequence). CDR3 protein: CAEYGSLLDIWNTGELFF. CDR3 in DNA: TGTGCCGAGTATGGGTCCCTTTTGGACATTTGGAACACCGGGGAGCTGTTTTTT.

This clonotype came up a few times. The chain carries TRBV7-2 and TRBJ2-7; 9 nucleotides match TRBD2. This CDR3 is 17 amino acids long. The J segment lost 4 bases and the V segment lost 1 base, leaving 11 bases of the junction unmatched. Germline V gene lookup returns CDR1 SGHTA and CDR2 FQGNSA. The CDR3 reads CASSLVPGGGAGYEQYF. CDR3 coding DNA: TGTGCCAGCAGCTTAGTGCCGGGCGGGGGGGCAGGGTACGAGCAGTACTTC.

The chain has TRBV7-2 and TRBJ1-5; TRBD1 matches at 8 bases. V lost 3 bases to trimming and J lost 3 bases; unmatched junction nucleotides: 10. From germline, CDR1 is SGHTA and CDR2 FQGNSA. The CDR3 has 17 amino acids. CDR3 coding DNA: TGTGCCAGCAGCTTCGGACCTGGACAGGGAAACAATCAGCCCCAGCATTTT. Translated, it gives CASSFGPGQGNNQPQHF.

CDR3 sequence reads: CASSEYFFSGGDEKLFF. As DNA, the CDR3 is TGTGCCAGCAGTGAATATTTTTTCTCAGGGGGTGATGAAAAACTGTTTTTT. The genes are TRBV25-1 and TRBJ1-4; 7 bases align to TRBD1. Germline trimming cut 0 bases from V and 6 bases from J; bases unmatched to any gene: 10. CDR3 length equals 17 residues. Per germline, CDR1 MGHDK and CDR2 SYGVNS.

This clonotype was seen many times. The rearrangement links TRBV5-5 to TRBJ2-5; 8 bases line up with TRBD2. After removal of 4 bases from V and 4 bases from J, the junction contained 9 bases not matched to a gene. Germline-derived CDR1 and CDR2 are SGHKS and YYEKEE (reference sequence). This CDR3 spans 15 amino acids. The CDR3 loop reads CASSPGGGTRETQYF. The CDR3 region has the DNA TGTGCCAGCAGCCCCGGGGGGGGGACCCGAGAGACCCAGTACTTC.

At least ten counts were recorded for this clonotype. The genes are TRBV12-3 or TRBV12-4 and TRBJ2-2; D perhaps matches TRBD2 (6 bases). V was shortened by 1 base and J by 6 bases, with 6 bases between the two germline ends. CDR3 length: 13 residues. The CDR3 loop reads CASSLGGAGELFF. The CDR3 DNA is TGTGCCAGCAGTTTAGGGGGGGCCGGGGAGCTGTTTTTT.

This chain connects TRBV6-2 or TRBV6-3 to TRBJ2-5; D remains ambiguous. The V end lost 5 bases, the J end lost 5 bases, and 18 bases lay between the germline ends. In germline, CDR1 is MNHEY, CDR2 SVGEGT. The CDR3 runs to 15 residues. The CDR3 loop reads CASSLQRVFGETQYF. The CDR3 DNA follows: TGTGCCAGCAGTCTCCAACGGGTATTCGGGGAGACCCAGTACTTC.

The rearrangement joins TRBV18 to TRBJ2-1; D is unresolved. V shed 2 bases and J shed 4 bases, with 15 bases lying between them. The CDR3 contains 16 residues. Germline-derived CDR1 and CDR2 are KGHSH and LQKENI. In nucleotides, the CDR3 is TGTGCCAGCTCACCATATGAGTTAGGCCGATACAATGAGCAGTTCTTC. It translates to CASSPYELGRYNEQFF.

The rearrangement uses TRBV27 and TRBJ2-7, with D maybe TRBD2 (6 bases). There are 14 residues in the CDR3. With 3 bases removed from V and 6 bases from J, the gap between germline ends came to 15 bases. CDR1 MNHEY and CDR2 SMNVEV come from the germline V gene (reference sequence). Here the CDR3 reads CASSFGGVRFEQYF. The CDR3 DNA reads TGTGCCAGCAGTTTTGGAGGGGTACGATTCGAGCAGTACTTC.

The rearrangement uses TRBV28 and TRBJ1-1, with a weak D call TRBD1 (6 bases). V gave up 3 bases and J gave up 0 bases, with 17 bases separating them. CDR1 and CDR2 from the germline V gene are MDHEN and SYDVKM. The length of the CDR3 is 17 residues. CDR3 nucleotides: TGTGCCAGCAGTTTCCCGAGCCTTCAGGGGTTGAACACTGAAGCTTTCTTT. Its translation is CASSFPSLQGLNTEAFF.

This clonotype was seen at least ten times. V usage is TRBV6-6 and J usage is TRBJ2-3, with 9 bases matching TRBD2. The length of the CDR3 is 18 residues. The germline gives CDR1 MNHNY, CDR2 SVGAGI (reference sequence). V was clipped by 0 bases and J by 2 bases; unmatched bases: 9. This CDR3 reads CASSYSRLAGTSTDTQYF. DNA of the CDR3: TGTGCCAGCAGTTACTCTCGGCTAGCGGGGACATCCACAGATACGCAGTATTTT.

The rearrangement joins TRBV6-6 to TRBJ2-5; 9 positions match TRBD1. The ends lost 0 bases at V and 2 bases at J; junction bases unmatched: 13. The CDR3 length is 19 residues. Germline V lookup: CDR1 MNHNY, CDR2 SVGAGI (reference sequence). CDR3 region: CASSYSVGTGPGQQETQYF. The DNA of the CDR3 is TGTGCCAGCAGTTACTCAGTCGGGACAGGGCCCGGCCAACAAGAGACCCAGTACTTC.

Only a few counts were recorded for this clonotype. The chain recombines TRBV27 with TRBJ1-6; D gene ambiguous. Trimming cost V 1 base and J 13 bases, with 20 bases left between them. The CDR3 is made up of 16 amino acids. Germline CDR1 is MNHEY and CDR2 is SMNVEV (reference sequence). As DNA, the CDR3 is TGTGCCAGCAGTTTATGGGCCCCCTCTCAAAAGGTTCCCCTCCACTTT. This encodes CASSLWAPSQKVPLHF.

The CDR3 is CASSHGQGTKLFF. The CDR3 region has the DNA TGTGCCAGCAGTCACGGACAGGGGACAAAACTGTTTTTT. The chain employs TRBV27 and TRBJ1-4, with TRBD1 matching 9 bases. This CDR3 has 13 amino acids. V was clipped by 5 bases and J by 10 bases; unmatched bases: 5. Germline V lookup: CDR1 MNHEY, CDR2 SMNVEV (reference sequence).

J is TRBJ1-1 and V is TRBV28; TRBD1 agrees at 7 bases. Germline lookup yields CDR1 MDHEN and CDR2 SYDVKM. This CDR3 has 14 residues. V lost 5 bases to trimming and J lost 7 bases; unmatched junction nucleotides: 10. This CDR3 is CASSRGTDTFEAFF. CDR3 DNA: TGTGCCAGCAGTCGCGGGACAGACACATTTGAAGCTTTCTTT.

This clonotype has just a few counts. This chain connects TRBV11-2 to TRBJ2-1; D remains ambiguous. The CDR3 runs to 16 residues. Looked up from germline, CDR1 is SGHAT and CDR2 is FQNNGV. V was trimmed by 1 base and J by 4 bases, leaving 14 bases between them. DNA of the CDR3: TGTGCCAGCAGCTTAGGGGTCCCGTTGCCATACAATGAGCAGTTCTTC. Protein sequence: CASSLGVPLPYNEQFF.

The table lists this clonotype with a count of one. The V gene is TRBV19, the J gene TRBJ2-2; D is uncertain. This CDR3 spans 15 amino acids. Germline CDR1 LNHDA, CDR2 SQIVND (reference sequence). V shed 9 bases and J shed 2 bases, with 16 bases lying between them. In nucleotides, the CDR3 is TGTGCCAGCGGCTGGTGGCCATCTAACACCGGGGAGCTGTTTTTT. It is translated as CASGWWPSNTGELFF.